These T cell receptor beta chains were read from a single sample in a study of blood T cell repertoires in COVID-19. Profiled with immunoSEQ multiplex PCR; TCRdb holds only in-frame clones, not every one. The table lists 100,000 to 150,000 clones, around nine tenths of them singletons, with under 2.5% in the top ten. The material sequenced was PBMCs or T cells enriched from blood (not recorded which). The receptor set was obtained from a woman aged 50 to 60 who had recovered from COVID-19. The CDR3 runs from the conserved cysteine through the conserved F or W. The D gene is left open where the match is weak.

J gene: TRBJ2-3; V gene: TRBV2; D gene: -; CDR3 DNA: TGTGCCAGCCCCTTGGAGAACACAGATACGCAGTATTTT; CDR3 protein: CASPLENTDTQYF
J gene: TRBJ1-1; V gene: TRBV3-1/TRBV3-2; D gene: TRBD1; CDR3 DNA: TGTGCCAGCAGCCAAGATAGGGGACAGGCCGTGAACACTGAAGCTTTCTTT; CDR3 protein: CASSQDRGQAVNTEAFF
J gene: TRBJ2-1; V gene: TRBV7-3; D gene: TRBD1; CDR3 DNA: TGTGCCAGCAGCTTAGGCGGGACAGGGACGACTTTCAATGAGCAGTTCTTC; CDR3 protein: CASSLGGTGTTFNEQFF
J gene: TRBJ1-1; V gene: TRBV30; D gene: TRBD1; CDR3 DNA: TGTGCCTGGAGGGGACAGTTGAACACTGAAGCTTTCTTT; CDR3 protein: CAWRGQLNTEAFF
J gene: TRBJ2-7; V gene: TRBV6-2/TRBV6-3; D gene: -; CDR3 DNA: TGTGCCAGCAGCCCACCTCGGGCCCAGGGATTCTACGAGCAGTACTTC; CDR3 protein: CASSPPRAQGFYEQYF
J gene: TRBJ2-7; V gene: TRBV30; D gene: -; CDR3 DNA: TGTGCCTGGAGTGCGGTAGCCTACGAGCAGTACTTC; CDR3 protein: CAWSAVAYEQYF
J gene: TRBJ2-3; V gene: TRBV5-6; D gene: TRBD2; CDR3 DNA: TGTGCCAGCAGTTCTCGGACTAGTACTTTCACAGATACGCAGTATTTT; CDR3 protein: CASSSRTSTFTDTQYF
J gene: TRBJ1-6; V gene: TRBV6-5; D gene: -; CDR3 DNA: TGTGCCAGCAGTTACTCGATAAATCGGGGTGGTTCACCCCTCCACTTT; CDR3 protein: CASSYSINRGGSPLHF
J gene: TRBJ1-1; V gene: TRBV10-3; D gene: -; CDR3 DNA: TGTGCCATCAGACGGACAGACACTGAAGCTTTCTTT; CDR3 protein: CAIRRTDTEAFF
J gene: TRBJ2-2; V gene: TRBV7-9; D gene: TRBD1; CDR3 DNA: TGTGCCAGCAGCCCGCAGACAGGGTCGGGCACCGGGGAGCTGTTTTTT; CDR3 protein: CASSPQTGSGTGELFF
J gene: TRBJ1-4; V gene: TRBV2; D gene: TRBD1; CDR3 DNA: TGTGCCAGCTCCCAATCCCAGGGGGCCAGGGCTATGGATGAAAAACTGTTTTTT; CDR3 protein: CASSQSQGARAMDEKLFF
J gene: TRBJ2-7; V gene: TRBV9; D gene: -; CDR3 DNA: TGTGCCAGCAGCCCACCTGCCCAACTAAACGAGCAGTACTTC; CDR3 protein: CASSPPAQLNEQYF
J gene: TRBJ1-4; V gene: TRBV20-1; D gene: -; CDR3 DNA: TGCAGTGCTAGTCCCGCGGGAGAAAAACTGTTTTTT; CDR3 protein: CSASPAGEKLFF
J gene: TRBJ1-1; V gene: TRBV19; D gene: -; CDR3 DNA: TGTGCCAGTAGTGGGACACTCATGAACACTGAAGCTTTCTTT; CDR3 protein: CASSGTLMNTEAFF
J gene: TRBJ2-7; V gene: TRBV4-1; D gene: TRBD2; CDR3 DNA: TGCGCCAGCAGAAGGGTAGCGGGGGGGCCAGGAGCTTCCTACGAGCAGTACTTC; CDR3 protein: CASRRVAGGPGASYEQYF
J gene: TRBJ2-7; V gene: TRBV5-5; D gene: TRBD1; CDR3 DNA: TGTGCCAGCAGCTGGGACAGGGCTTTCGAGCAGTACTTC; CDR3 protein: CASSWDRAFEQYF
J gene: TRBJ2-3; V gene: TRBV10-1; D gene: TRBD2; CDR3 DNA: TGCGCCAGCAGTGGGGCCGGGACTAGCCCCTTGAGCACAGATACGCAGTATTTT; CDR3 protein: CASSGAGTSPLSTDTQYF
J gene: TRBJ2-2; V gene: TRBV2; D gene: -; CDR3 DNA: TGTGCCAGCAGGGTCCGGGACACGGCCCTTGGCGGGGAGCTGTTTTTT; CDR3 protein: CASRVRDTALGGELFF
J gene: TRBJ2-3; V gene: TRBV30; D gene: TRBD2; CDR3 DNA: TGTGCCTGGGGACTAGTTGATACGCAGTATTTT; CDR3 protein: CAWGLVDTQYF
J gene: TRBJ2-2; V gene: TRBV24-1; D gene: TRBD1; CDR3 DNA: TGTGCCACCAGTGATTTTGCGACAGGGAGCACCGGGGAGCTGTTTTTT; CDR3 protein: CATSDFATGSTGELFF